This T cell receptor (beta chain) emerged from a study of T cell repertoires in cytomegalovirus infection. Turning to the study itself: Evidence of both CMV infection and a matching HLA type came from public TCR beta signatures.

TCRdb redid the calling of the reads with MiXCR, one entry per CDR3 protein. The data contain some 390,000 distinct CDR3 sequences, 15% to 20% of them singletons. This clonotype was picked up many times. Its antigen is currently unknown. Trimming cost V 9 bases and J 3 bases, with 11 bases left between them. In germline, CDR1 is LNHDA, CDR2 SQIVND (reference sequence). CDR3 length equals 13 residues. Findings of the study overall: Public TCR beta family frequency separated CMV-and-HLA carriers, including in an independent cohort.

The clonotype comes from a human donor in good health (CMV status not recorded). Some clones in this sample may be carry-over from other donors' samples. Sample: PBMCs. The chain combines TRBV19 with TRBJ2-2; possible D gene TRBD2, 6 bases. CDR3: CASRDWDTGELFF. The CDR3 nucleotides read TGTGCCAGCCGGGACTGGGACACCGGGGAGCTGTTTTTT.